These 21 T cell receptor beta chains were sequenced from one sample in a study of T cell responses to AZD1222 COVID-19 vaccine. The repertoire was sequenced with immunoSEQ multiplex PCR; TCRdb's copy has only in-frame clones and lacks some. The sample lists 150,000 or so clones; roughly nine tenths were seen once. Specimen: peripheral blood, collected on day 0 of AZD1222 vaccination. The source is an adult in good health.

This clone was seen once. The V and J genes are TRBV30 and TRBJ2-7; D may be TRBD1 (6 bases). This CDR3 is built from 13 residues. V lost 1 base, J lost 7 bases, and 14 bases lay in between. Per the germline V gene, CDR1 is GTSNPN and CDR2 is SVGIG (reference sequence). DNA for the CDR3: TGTGCCTGGAGTGGGATTACAGGGAGAGAGCAGTACTTC. This encodes CAWSGITGREQYF.

This chain joins TRBV7-8 and TRBJ1-3; tentatively, D is TRBD1 (6 bases). Germline-derived CDR1 and CDR2 are SGHVS and FQNEAQ. CDR3 size: 18 residues. Trimming cost V 5 bases and J 4 bases, with 24 bases left between them. CDR3 coding DNA: TGTGCCAGCAGCCCGCAAGTTGGGGGCCCACTGCGCGGAAACACCATATATTTT. Translated: CASSPQVGGPLRGNTIYF.

This clone was seen only a few times. This rearrangement joins TRBV19 to TRBJ2-7, with 7 bases identical to TRBD1. Germline V gene lookup returns CDR1 LNHDA and CDR2 SQIVND (reference sequence). The CDR3 is 13 residues long. V shed 5 bases, J shed 4 bases, and the junction held 5 bases outside the gene matches. The CDR3 here is CASSAAGGYEQYF. The CDR3 region has the DNA TGTGCCAGTAGTGCGGCAGGGGGTTACGAGCAGTACTTC.

The chain carries TRBV29-1 and TRBJ1-5, with 8 positions matching TRBD1. The V and J ends lost 6 bases and 2 bases, in that order; junction bases with no gene match: 12. Germline-derived CDR1 and CDR2 are SQVTM and ANQGSEA. The CDR3 is 16 amino acids. CDR3 loop: CSVLEDRAGGNQPQHF. The CDR3 DNA sequence: TGCAGCGTCTTAGAGGACAGGGCGGGGGGCAATCAGCCCCAGCATTTT.

This chain joins TRBV19 and TRBJ2-2; 7 nucleotides align to TRBD1. In germline, CDR1 is LNHDA, CDR2 SQIVND (reference sequence). The CDR3 extends over 16 amino acids. V shed 5 bases and J 2 bases; nucleotides not matched to a gene: 8. The CDR3 DNA is TGTGCCAGTAGTCCATTCGGGACAGCTAACACCGGGGAGCTGTTTTTT. Its protein is CASSPFGTANTGELFF.

This chain connects TRBV7-2 to TRBJ1-5; 8 bases line up with TRBD1. The CDR3 loop spans 16 amino acids. Looked up from germline, CDR1 is SGHTA and CDR2 is FQGNSA. The V gene end was trimmed by 1 base and the J gene end by 0 bases; junction bases not matched to a gene: 2. The chain's CDR3 is CASSLGTGLSNQPQHF. The CDR3 coding sequence is TGTGCCAGCAGCTTAGGGACAGGGCTTAGCAATCAGCCCCAGCATTTT.

J is TRBJ1-3 and V is TRBV30, with 8 positions matching TRBD1. Germline V lookup: CDR1 GTSNPN, CDR2 SVGIG (reference sequence). This CDR3 spans 13 amino acids. After removal of 3 bases from V and 2 bases from J, the junction contained 0 bases not matched to a gene. The CDR3: CAWRQGAGNTIYF. For the CDR3, the DNA is TGTGCCTGGAGACAGGGGGCTGGAAACACCATATATTTT.

The rearrangement links TRBV27 to TRBJ1-1; TRBD1 matches at 7 bases. V shed 5 bases and J 1 base; nucleotides not matched to a gene: 4. The CDR3 extends over 14 amino acids. Per germline, CDR1 MNHEY and CDR2 SMNVEV (reference sequence). The CDR3 region is CASSPGQRNTEAFF. The CDR3 DNA sequence: TGTGCCAGCAGTCCGGGACAGAGGAACACTGAAGCTTTCTTT.

The count of this clone is one. This chain uses TRBV9 with TRBJ2-7; D may match TRBD1 or TRBD2 (5 bases each). CDR3 length: 13 residues. V dropped 4 bases and J dropped 6 bases, with 14 bases sitting between them. Germline values: CDR1 SGDLS, CDR2 YYNGEE. This CDR3 reads CASSRGGGGEQYF. The CDR3 nucleotides read TGTGCCAGCAGCCGTGGGGGTGGTGGCGAGCAGTACTTC.

The V gene is TRBV6-6, the J gene TRBJ1-2; D is unresolved. This CDR3 is built from 13 residues. From germline, CDR1 is MNHNY and CDR2 SVGAGI (reference sequence). Trimming left V 5 bases short and J 4 bases short, with 11 bases between. This CDR3 reads CASSPSPPYGYTF. DNA for the CDR3: TGTGCCAGCAGTCCCTCTCCTCCCTATGGCTACACCTTC.

The chain joins TRBV29-1 to TRBJ1-2, with 9 bases matching TRBD1. Germline CDR1 reads SQVTM; CDR2 reads ANQGSEA. Unmatched junction bases numbered 12, after V lost 6 bases and J lost 1 base. The CDR3 sequence is 16 residues long. The CDR3 protein is CSVDGDREGFNYGYTF. The DNA for the CDR3 is TGCAGCGTCGACGGGGACAGGGAAGGTTTTAACTATGGCTACACCTTC.

The genes are TRBV7-9 and TRBJ1-2; 7 bases align to TRBD1. The germline CDR1 and CDR2 sequences are SEHNR and FQNEAQ (reference sequence). There are 14 residues in the CDR3. Germline trimming cut 1 base from V and 13 bases from J; bases unmatched to any gene: 12. This CDR3 reads CASSLDGQAPKGTF. The CDR3 coding sequence is TGTGCCAGCAGCTTAGATGGACAGGCCCCCAAGGGCACCTTC.

The chain is built from TRBV7-9 and TRBJ2-1; 11 bases line up with TRBD2. The germline gives CDR1 SEHNR, CDR2 FQNEAQ (reference sequence). The CDR3 sequence is 15 residues long. J lost 6 bases, V lost 5 bases, and 6 bases had no gene match. The CDR3: CASSQGTSGINEQFF. The CDR3 DNA sequence: TGTGCCAGCAGCCAGGGGACTAGCGGAATCAATGAGCAGTTCTTC.

This chain joins TRBV7-3 and TRBJ2-1; tentatively, D is TRBD2 (6 bases). This CDR3 spans 15 amino acids. Trimming took off 5 bases at V and 0 bases at J, with 11 bases between the two ends. From germline, CDR1 is SGHTA and CDR2 FQGTGA. The CDR3 sequence: CASSPEGSSYNEQFF. CDR3 sequence (DNA): TGTGCCAGCAGCCCGGAGGGAAGCTCCTACAATGAGCAGTTCTTC.

This clone was recorded a few times. The V and J genes are TRBV10-3 and TRBJ1-1; D is unresolved. Per the germline V gene, CDR1 is ENHRY and CDR2 is SYGVKD. There are 15 residues in the CDR3. Trimming removed 0 bases from V and 2 bases from J, with 10 bases in between. The CDR3 nucleotides read TGTGCCATCAGTGAGTCGGGCAGCCCTAACACTGAAGCTTTCTTT. It is translated as CAISESGSPNTEAFF.

This sequence joins TRBV7-9 and TRBJ1-5, with D possibly matching TRBD1 (5 bases). V was shortened by 3 bases and J by 3 bases, with 9 bases between the two germline ends. There are 14 residues in the CDR3. CDR1 is SEHNR and CDR2 is FQNEAQ in the germline V gene (reference sequence). The CDR3 protein is CASSFDSSNQPQHF. CDR3 in DNA: TGTGCCAGCAGCTTCGACAGCTCCAATCAGCCCCAGCATTTT. Using reference TRBV7-9 and TRBJ1-5 for the parts outside the CDR3, the full variable domain is DTGVSQNPRHKITKRGQNVTFRCDPISEHNRLYWYRQTLGQGPEFLTYFQNEAQLEKSRLLSDRFSAERPKGSFSTLEIQRTEQGDSAMYLCASSFDSSNQPQHFGDGTRLSIL.

The J gene is TRBJ1-6, the V gene TRBV6-2 or TRBV6-3, with 8 bases aligning to TRBD1. The CDR3 extends over 14 amino acids. With 5 bases clipped from V and 10 bases from J, the junction kept 7 bases outside the gene matches. Germline assignment: CDR1 MNHEY and CDR2 SVGEGT. As DNA, the CDR3 is TGTGCCAGCAGTCCCGGACAGGGTTTGTCACCCCTCCACTTT. Translating gives CASSPGQGLSPLHF.

The chain has TRBV2 and TRBJ2-1, with D maybe TRBD1 (6 bases). CDR3 length: 18 residues. The V gene lost 7 bases and the J gene lost 0 bases, with 22 bases spanning the gap. The V gene's germline CDR1 is SNHLY and CDR2 FYNNEI. CDR3 in amino acids: CASKSEAGAPSSYNEQFF. Written as DNA, the CDR3 is TGTGCCAGCAAGAGTGAAGCAGGGGCCCCGAGCTCCTACAATGAGCAGTTCTTC.

J is TRBJ2-2 and V is TRBV11-2; 7 bases are shared with TRBD1. From germline, CDR1 is SGHAT and CDR2 FQNNGV. CDR3 size: 17 residues. V gave up 0 bases and J gave up 5 bases; unmatched junction bases: 9. CDR3 bases: TGTGCCAGCAGCTTAGATCCCCGAGGACAGGCGACCGGGGAGCTGTTTTTT. It translates to CASSLDPRGQATGELFF.

J is TRBJ2-7 and V is TRBV27; 9 bases fit TRBD1. Germline CDR1 and CDR2: MNHEY and SMNVEV (reference sequence). The CDR3 spans 16 residues. V lost 5 bases to trimming and J lost 5 bases; unmatched junction nucleotides: 13. DNA of the CDR3: TGTGCCAGCAGTGTCCTACCGGGACAGGGTGGGGACGAGCAGTACTTC. It specifies CASSVLPGQGGDEQYF.

This sequence joins TRBV6-2 or TRBV6-3 and TRBJ1-6; no firm D call. The V gene's germline CDR1 is MNHEY and CDR2 SVGEGT. Trimming shortened V by 5 bases and J by 8 bases, and 7 bases separated the two germline ends. This CDR3 contains 12 residues. CDR3 sequence (DNA): TGTGCCAGCAGTAACCCCTATTCACCCCTCCACTTT. It yields the protein CASSNPYSPLHF.